These 5 T cell receptor beta chains came from one sample sequenced in a study of control samples from healthy donors and cancer patients. This table comes from immunoSEQ multiplex PCR, and its TCRdb copy is limited to in-frame clones, with some not included. Here the sample spans around 140,000 clones, around 94% being singletons. What was sequenced was blood. The receptors were sampled from a man between 35 and 55 years old in good health.

There are a few counts of this clone. Here the CDR3 reads CASSLEVQGAPLHF. CDR3 DNA: TGCGCCAGCAGCTTGGAGGTTCAAGGTGCACCCCTCCACTTT. V gene TRBV5-1 combines with J gene TRBJ1-6; D remains unclear. The V and J ends lost 0 bases and 11 bases respectively, with 12 bases between them. The CDR3 extends over 14 amino acids. CDR1 is SGHRS, CDR2 YFSETQ, per germline.

This chain connects TRBV5-8 to TRBJ2-7, with D perhaps matching TRBD2 (5 bases). V lost 7 bases and J lost 2, with 25 bases in between. CDR3 length: 17 residues. CDR1 SGHTS and CDR2 YDEGEE come from the germline V gene. CDR3 loop: CASQSFYSGRVAYEQYF. The CDR3 DNA is TGTGCCAGCCAAAGCTTTTACTCGGGAAGGGTGGCCTACGAGCAGTACTTC. The variable domain in full, completed from reference TRBV5-8 and TRBJ2-7, reads EAGVTQSPTHLIKTRGQQATLRCSPISGHTSVYWYQQALGLGLQFLLWYDEGEERNRGNFPPRFSGRQFPNYSSELNVNALELEDSALYLCASQSFYSGRVAYEQYFGPGTRLTVT.

The chain joins TRBV2 to TRBJ2-3; the D is unclear. CDR1 is SNHLY, CDR2 FYNNEI, per germline. This CDR3 contains 16 residues. The ends were cut back, 2 bases at V and 0 bases at J, with 12 bases in the middle. The CDR3 DNA reads as TGTGCCAGCAGTGAAATAGGCAGATACAGCACAGATACGCAGTATTTT. This codes for CASSEIGRYSTDTQYF. The full variable domain, with the rest looked up from reference TRBV2 and TRBJ2-3, is EPEVTQTPSHQVTQMGQEVILRCVPISNHLYFYWYRQILGQKVEFLVSFYNNEISEKSEIFDDQFSVERPDGSNFTLKIRSTKLEDSAMYFCASSEIGRYSTDTQYFGPGTRLTVL.

The chain has TRBV7-9 and TRBJ1-1; D remains ambiguous. The V end was cut by 5 bases, the J end by 3 bases, with 13 bases between. The germline V gene has CDR1 SEHNR and CDR2 FQNEAQ (reference sequence). The CDR3 is 14 amino acids. Here the CDR3 DNA reads TGTGCCAGCAGCGTGACAAGGCGTGACACTGAAGCTTTCTTT. This encodes CASSVTRRDTEAFF.

With regard to this clone: One end of the junction varies from germline; a read error may be responsible. This chain uses TRBV6-6 with TRBJ1-1, with D possibly TRBD1 on 5 matching bases. The CDR3 length is 11 residues. Germline CDR1 MNHNY, CDR2 SVGAGI (reference sequence). CDR3 region: CASSYGQGRLF. Here the CDR3 DNA reads TGTGCCAGCAGTTACGGACAAGGCAGGCTCTTT.